The 7 T cell receptor beta chains below were found in one sample sequenced in a study of T cell clones after liver transplantation. Method: immunoSEQ multiplex PCR; TCRdb's copy keeps in-frame clones and lacks some. The top ten clones hold roughly 35% of a sample with approximately 19,000 clones, more than 75% of them seen once. The sample consisted of CD8+ T cells from blood, taken 48 months after liver transplant. These receptors were collected from a human patient who received a liver transplant. Certain T cells may be donor cells from the graft.

The chain couples TRBV6-5 to TRBJ2-1, with D tentatively TRBD2 (5 bases). In germline, CDR1 is MNHEY, CDR2 SVGAGI. The CDR3 runs to 13 residues. Trimming removed 8 bases at V and 6 bases at J, with 14 bases between. This CDR3 is CASGATSLNEQFF. The CDR3, as DNA: TGTGCCAGCGGAGCCACTAGTCTCAATGAGCAGTTCTTC.

The gene calls are TRBV5-6 and TRBJ2-5; maybe TRBD2 (6 bases). CDR3 length equals 17 residues. Looked up from germline, CDR1 is SGHDT and CDR2 is YYEEEE. The ends were cut back, 0 bases at V and 2 bases at J, with 17 bases in the middle. The CDR3 sequence: CASSLAPGGGLQETQYF. DNA for the CDR3: TGTGCCAGCAGCTTGGCCCCCGGGGGAGGCTTACAAGAGACCCAGTACTTC.

V and J are TRBV27 and TRBJ2-7; the D is unclear. The CDR3 extends over 16 amino acids. Germline lookup yields CDR1 MNHEY and CDR2 SMNVEV (reference sequence). Trimming took off 5 bases at V and 3 bases at J, with 20 bases between the two ends. CDR3 amino acids: CASSDSTLNSLYEQYF. CDR3 bases: TGTGCCAGCAGTGACTCGACACTGAATTCCCTCTACGAGCAGTACTTC.

In its sample, this clone was seen a few times. J is TRBJ2-7 and V is TRBV6-5; the D gene is possibly TRBD2 (5 bases). This CDR3 spans 13 amino acids. Trimming pared 1 base from V and 7 bases from J, leaving 11 bases between. In germline, CDR1 is MNHEY, CDR2 SVGAGI. In DNA, the CDR3 is TGTGCCAGCAGTTACTATTCGGGCGGGGAGCAGTACTTC. It yields the protein CASSYYSGGEQYF.

This clone was picked up one time. This chain joins TRBV6-4 and TRBJ2-7; 9 positions agree with TRBD2. This CDR3 spans 14 amino acids. Looked up from germline, CDR1 is MRHNA and CDR2 is SNTAGT. The trim removed 5 bases at V and 3 bases at J, leaving 5 bases unmatched. The CDR3 nucleotides are TGTGCCAGCAGTCAACTAGCGGGCGACTACGAGCAGTACTTC. This sequence encodes CASSQLAGDYEQYF.

The gene calls are TRBV27 and TRBJ1-5; D may be TRBD1 (5 bases). The germline CDR1 and CDR2 sequences are MNHEY and SMNVEV (reference sequence). This CDR3 spans 15 amino acids. Trimming took off 3 bases at V and 6 bases at J, with 15 bases between the two ends. CDR3 protein: CASSFIGGAGQPQHF. In DNA, the CDR3 is TGTGCCAGCAGTTTTATTGGTGGGGCGGGTCAGCCCCAGCATTTT.

The gene calls are TRBV7-2 and TRBJ2-3, with 11 nucleotides matching TRBD1. The CDR3 consists of 17 residues. CDR1 is SGHTA and CDR2 is FQGNSA in the germline V gene. V dropped 5 bases and J dropped 2; count of bases not matched to a gene: 9. CDR3 in DNA: TGTGCCAGCAGCACTCGGGACAGGGGGTTAATCACAGATACGCAGTATTTT. The encoded protein is CASSTRDRGLITDTQYF. The whole variable domain, remainder taken from reference TRBV7-2 and TRBJ2-3, is GAGVSQSPSNKVTEKGKDVELRCDPISGHTALYWYRQSLGQGLEFLIYFQGNSAPDKSGLPSDRFSAERTGGSVSTLTIQRTQQEDSAVYLCASSTRDRGLITDTQYFGPGTRLTVL.